This T cell receptor beta chain appears in the sequencing data of a study of shared clonotypes between healthy human individuals. Notes on the study in general: Compared with clonotypes that all four donors shared, non-shared clonotypes had lower generation probabilities. Around 5% of naive CD4 clonotypes were common to several donors.

All donors were healthy HIV-negative adults lacking recent acute infections or vaccinations. The V gene's germline CDR1 is SNHLY and CDR2 FYNNEI. After removal of 4 bases from V and 7 bases from J, the junction contained 5 bases not matched to a gene. The CDR3 spans 13 residues. Authors' methods: Filtering was not the same, since immunoSEQ gave junction-only sequences without quality scores. The protocol was immunoSEQ multiplex PCR, while the TCRdb copy is restricted to in-frame clones and leaves out a portion. The D gene and trimming were derived from the DNA, and the V and J assignments and clone size from that table. The sample has about 2.4 million clones, roughly 93% seen once. This clone was seen a single time. Its antigen is currently unknown. Other nucleotide sequences in the sample specify the same CDR3.

The material sequenced was naive CD4+ T cells from PBMCs. Subset of the sample: CD45RA+ positively selected. The V gene is TRBV2, the J gene TRBJ2-7; 9 nucleotides agree with TRBD1. This clonotype was obtained from a man in his late teens or twenties in good health. Some clones in this sample may be carry-over from other donors' samples. The CDR3 loop is CASSGQGVGEQYF. DNA for the CDR3: TGTGCCAGCAGTGGACAGGGGGTCGGTGAGCAGTACTTC.